What follows is one T cell receptor (beta chain) and its context. Its antigen is unidentified. The data belong to a study of cytomegalovirus exposure and HLA in healthy donors. Looking at the study overall: Approximately 85 million unique TCRs from HLA-typed donors were held in an early data release. Study-level findings and limits: Earlier findings revealed that most TCR beta V segments proved productive either about 90% or about 30% of the time. Three chains linked to CMV were shown in vitro to be specific for CMV antigens. Most observed TCR sequences were rare, whereas some public TCRs were detected in many donors.

Germline CDR1 is SGHVS and CDR2 is FNYEAQ. CDR3 length equals 13 residues. V lost 1 base and J 5 bases, leaving 6 bases between the germline ends. The PCR contained 60 Vbeta and 13 Jbeta primers. Only in-frame clones appear in the TCRdb table, and some are missing; sequencing was by immunoSEQ multiplex PCR. The repertoire consists of 160,000 or so clones, with approximately 79% occurring once and the leading ten covering over 1.1%. The sample was PBMCs. This sequence joins TRBV7-6 and TRBJ2-1, with D tentatively TRBD2 (6 bases). The TCR originated in a man aged 55 to 70 in good health and CMV-seronegative. As DNA, the CDR3 is TGTGCCAGCAGCTTAGGACTAGACAATGAGCAGTTCTTC. The encoded protein is CASSLGLDNEQFF. Using reference TRBV7-6 and TRBJ2-1 for the parts outside the CDR3, the full variable domain is GAGVSQSPRYKVTKRGQDVALRCDPISGHVSLYWYRQALGQGPEFLTYFNYEAQQDKSGLPNDRFSAERPEGSISTLTIQRTEQRDSAMYRCASSLGLDNEQFFGPGTRLTVL.